These 27 T cell receptor beta chains were all obtained from the same sample, sequenced in a study of cytomegalovirus exposure and HLA in healthy donors (dated by TCRdb to about 2017). The protocol used for the library was the immunoSEQ multiplex PCR assay. TCRdb retrieved this table from immuneACCESS and kept in-frame rearrangements only. Not all clones are present; in checked studies, unresolved V genes account for under half, and no reason is known for the remainder. The sample contains about 160,000 clones, around 88% of them found a single time. The ten largest clones capture about 2.3% of the sample. Sequencing was carried out using PBMCs. The receptors shown here come from a woman younger than 30 in good health and CMV-seronegative.

This chain connects TRBV29-1 to TRBJ1-5; no reliable D call. From germline, CDR1 is SQVTM and CDR2 ANQGSEA. This CDR3 has 13 residues. V was trimmed by 2 bases and J by 4 bases, leaving 9 bases between them. DNA of the CDR3: TGCAGCGTTGAATTTGACGGGAATCAGCCCCAGCATTTT. It codes for CSVEFDGNQPQHF.

This clone was found a few times. The chain is built from TRBV7-6 and TRBJ1-1; tentative D call: TRBD1 (6 bases). In germline, CDR1 is SGHVS, CDR2 FNYEAQ. The V and J ends lost 4 bases and 10 bases respectively, with 16 bases between them. The CDR3 totals 13 residues. CDR3 amino acids: CASSSAYRERAFF. CDR3 coding DNA: TGTGCCAGCAGCTCCGCCTACAGGGAACGAGCTTTCTTT.

The genes are TRBV30 and TRBJ2-1; D unresolved. This CDR3 contains 12 residues. CDR1 is GTSNPN, CDR2 SVGIG, per germline (reference sequence). Trimming took 2 bases from V and 4 from J, leaving 6 bases between them. In DNA form, the CDR3 reads TGTGCCTGGAGTCCGACTTACAATGAGCAGTTCTTC. It specifies CAWSPTYNEQFF.

This clone came up once. This sequence joins TRBV19 and TRBJ1-5; 9 positions match TRBD1. From germline, CDR1 is LNHDA and CDR2 SQIVND (reference sequence). The CDR3 has 13 amino acids. J gave up 7 bases and V 7 bases, and 5 bases lay outside the gene matches. CDR3 amino acids: CASTGTGSQPQHF. The CDR3 DNA reads TGTGCCAGTACCGGGACAGGGAGCCAGCCCCAGCATTTT.

V and J are TRBV30 and TRBJ1-2; D perhaps matches TRBD1 (6 bases). CDR3 length: 13 residues. Germline CDR1 is GTSNPN and CDR2 is SVGIG (reference sequence). V was pared by 4 bases and J by 4 bases, with 13 bases between. CDR3 nucleotides: TGTGCCTGGAACAGGGATTGGGGCTATGGCTACACCTTC. Its translation: CAWNRDWGYGYTF. Combining the CDR3 with reference TRBV30 and TRBJ1-2 gives the whole variable domain SQTIHQWPATLVQPVGSPLSLECTVEGTSNPNLYWYRQAAGRGLQLLFYSVGIGQISSEVPQNLSASRPQDRQFILSSKKLLLSDSGFYLCAWNRDWGYGYTFGSGTRLTVV.

The chain links TRBV5-8 to TRBJ2-7, with TRBD1 matching over 9 bases. This CDR3 is built from 15 residues. Germline loops: CDR1 SGHTS, CDR2 YDEGEE. V was pared by 5 bases and J by 6 bases, with 12 bases of the junction left unmatched. The CDR3 loop reads CASSGYRDRAAEQYF. CDR3 sequence (DNA): TGTGCCAGCAGTGGGTATCGGGACAGGGCGGCCGAGCAGTACTTC.

The chain has TRBV5-4 and TRBJ2-7; TRBD2 might be the D (6 bases). The CDR3 is made up of 14 amino acids. Trimming shortened V by 0 bases and J by 2 bases, and 9 bases separated the two germline ends. Per the germline V gene, CDR1 is SGHNT and CDR2 is YYREEE (reference sequence). The CDR3 region has the DNA TGTGCCAGCAGCTTGGGCCAGCGGGCCTACGAGCAGTACTTC. Residues: CASSLGQRAYEQYF.

The genes are TRBV30 and TRBJ1-6; no clear D. Deletions cut 2 bases from V and 7 bases from J, with 9 bases between. Germline CDR1 is GTSNPN and CDR2 is SVGIG (reference sequence). This CDR3 comprises 13 residues. The CDR3 region has the DNA TGTGCCTGGAGTATGGCCGAAAATTCACCCCTCCACTTT. This gives the protein CAWSMAENSPLHF.

The V call is TRBV27, the J call TRBJ1-2, with D hard to call. The CDR3 extends over 13 amino acids. V lost 7 bases and J 4 bases, leaving 13 bases between the germline ends. Germline V CDR1 and CDR2: MNHEY, SMNVEV (reference sequence). CDR3 nucleotides: TGTGCCAGCATCCTGGCGGGTGGCTATGGCTACACCTTC. Translated, it gives CASILAGGYGYTF.

V gene TRBV19 combines with J gene TRBJ2-6; weak D call: TRBD2 (5 bases). V was cut by 3 bases and J by 0 bases, with 6 bases left in between. Germline assignment: CDR1 LNHDA and CDR2 SQIVND (reference sequence). The CDR3 contains 15 residues. The CDR3 loop is CASSMGDSGANVLTF. The CDR3 DNA follows: TGTGCCAGTAGTATGGGAGACTCTGGGGCCAACGTCCTGACTTTC.

The chain has TRBV10-3 and TRBJ2-2; TRBD1 aligns across 8 bases. The CDR3 loop spans 16 amino acids. V trimming: 2 bases; J trimming: 2 bases; junction bases outside the gene matches: 4. Germline V gives CDR1 ENHRY, CDR2 SYGVKD. The CDR3 reads CAISERQGTNTGELFF. The CDR3 nucleotides read TGTGCCATCAGTGAGAGACAGGGGACCAACACCGGGGAGCTGTTTTTT.

The J gene is TRBJ2-3, the V gene TRBV25-1; weak D call: TRBD1 (8 bases). The V end was cut by 1 base, the J end by 3 bases, with 20 bases between. Germline V gene data show CDR1 as MGHDK and CDR2 as SYGVNS. The CDR3 sequence is 18 residues long. The CDR3 here is CASSELVTDREGTDTQYF. The CDR3 DNA follows: TGTGCCAGCAGTGAATTGGTTACGGACAGGGAGGGAACAGATACGCAGTATTTT.

This clone has more than one count but fewer than ten. This rearrangement joins TRBV4-2 to TRBJ2-2; TRBD2 might be the D (5 bases). The V gene lost 0 bases and the J gene lost 3 bases, with 11 bases spanning the gap. Germline V CDR1 and CDR2: LGHNA, YNFKEQ. This CDR3 is built from 16 residues. In DNA, the CDR3 is TGTGCCAGCAGCCAAGACATCGGGGAGTACACCGGGGAGCTGTTTTTT. Amino acid sequence: CASSQDIGEYTGELFF.

The V and J genes are TRBV10-3 and TRBJ2-2; no clear D gene. CDR1 and CDR2 (germline): ENHRY, SYGVKD. CDR3 length equals 14 residues. V gave up 9 bases and J gave up 0 bases, with 11 bases separating them. The CDR3 reads CAISQDANTGELFF. The CDR3, as DNA: TGTGCCATAAGCCAGGATGCGAACACCGGGGAGCTGTTTTTT.

CDR3 DNA sequence: TGTGCCAGCAGCTCGACAGGGGGGATCGATCAGCCCCAGCATTTT. This codes for CASSSTGGIDQPQHF. J is TRBJ1-5 and V is TRBV7-9; TRBD1 matches at 9 bases. CDR3 length equals 15 residues. The junction had 6 bases not matched to a gene; V was cut back by 4 bases and J by 5 bases. The germline gives CDR1 SEHNR, CDR2 FQNEAQ (reference sequence).

The CDR3 nucleotides are TGTGCCAGCAGTGAAGCTCGGGGGGGAGGAGTCGGTGAGCAGTTCTTC. Its protein product is CASSEARGGGVGEQFF. The chain recombines TRBV25-1 with TRBJ2-1; 8 bases match TRBD2. The CDR3 runs 16 residues. Germline V gives CDR1 MGHDK, CDR2 SYGVNS. V was pared by 2 bases and J by 9 bases, with 12 bases of the junction left unmatched.

This chain uses TRBV4-3 with TRBJ2-2; 8 bases fit TRBD1. This CDR3 spans 16 amino acids. The trim removed 1 base at V and 5 bases at J, leaving 6 bases unmatched. The germline gives CDR1 LGHNA, CDR2 YSLEER. As DNA, the CDR3 is TGCGCCAGCAGCCAAGGGCAGGGGGCATGGACCGGGGAGCTGTTTTTT. Its protein product is CASSQGQGAWTGELFF.

The V call is TRBV6-5, the J call TRBJ1-5; no definite D call. Deletions cut 8 bases from V and 6 bases from J, with 17 bases between. Germline V gives CDR1 MNHEY, CDR2 SVGAGI. CDR3 size: 14 residues. For the CDR3, the DNA is TGTGCCAGCGGCTTACGGGGTACCGGTCAGCCCCAGCATTTT. It translates to CASGLRGTGQPQHF.

The chain uses TRBV4-3 and TRBJ1-2, with D possibly matching TRBD1 (5 bases). V gave up 0 bases and J gave up 3 bases, with 11 bases separating them. This CDR3 region has 15 residues. Germline V gene lookup returns CDR1 LGHNA and CDR2 YSLEER. CDR3 coding DNA: TGCGCCAGCAGCCAAGAAGTGGGGGGTCACTATGGCTACACCTTC. Amino acids: CASSQEVGGHYGYTF.

The chain carries TRBV18 and TRBJ2-5; 7 bases line up with TRBD2. The germline V gene has CDR1 KGHSH and CDR2 LQKENI. CDR3 length: 16 amino acids. V dropped 0 bases and J dropped 5; count of bases not matched to a gene: 9. The CDR3 sequence is CASSPPRSSGKETQYF. In nucleotides, the CDR3 is TGTGCCAGCTCACCACCGAGATCCAGCGGGAAGGAGACCCAGTACTTC.

As DNA, the CDR3 is TGTGCCAGCAGAGGCGACAGGGACCCTGGCTACACCTTC. It translates to CASRGDRDPGYTF. The J gene is TRBJ1-2, the V gene TRBV27, with 7 nucleotides matching TRBD1. CDR1 and CDR2 from the germline V gene are MNHEY and SMNVEV (reference sequence). The CDR3 covers 13 residues. J was trimmed by 7 bases and V by 6 bases; bases with no gene match: 8.

V is TRBV27 and J is TRBJ1-5; 9 bases agree with TRBD1. The J segment lost 8 bases and the V segment lost 5 bases, leaving 10 bases of the junction unmatched. Per germline, CDR1 MNHEY and CDR2 SMNVEV (reference sequence). This CDR3 contains 15 residues. For the CDR3, the DNA is TGTGCCAGCAGTCGGGCGACAGGGGGATCTGAGCCCCAGCATTTT. Protein product: CASSRATGGSEPQHF.

This rearrangement joins TRBV10-3 to TRBJ2-1; no reliable D call. CDR3 length: 13 residues. Germline V gives CDR1 ENHRY, CDR2 SYGVKD. V dropped 8 bases and J dropped 0 bases, with 8 bases sitting between them. CDR3 DNA: TGTGCCATCCAATCGAGCTCCTACAATGAGCAGTTCTTC. It is translated as CAIQSSSYNEQFF.

CDR3 protein: CASSADSHSYEQYF. The CDR3, as DNA: TGTGCCAGCAGCGCTGACAGCCACTCCTACGAGCAGTACTTC. The V and J genes are TRBV9 and TRBJ2-7; maybe TRBD1 (5 bases). V gave up 3 bases and J gave up 0 bases, with 10 bases separating them. The CDR3 totals 14 residues. Germline V gene sequence: CDR1 SGDLS, CDR2 YYNGEE.

This chain uses TRBV21-1 with TRBJ2-1; TRBD2, the table's D call, was not compared with the DNA. TRBV21-1 represents a pseudogene. The CDR3 has 16 residues. CDR3 protein: CASSSHTDERENEQFF. CDR3 in DNA: TGTGCCAGCAGCAGCCACACGGACGAGAGGGAAAATGAGCAGTTCTTC.

This sequence joins TRBV27 and TRBJ1-6; D possibly corresponds to TRBD1 (6 bases). The CDR3 contains 14 residues. With 4 bases removed from V and 7 bases from J, the gap between germline ends came to 11 bases. Germline-derived CDR1 and CDR2 are MNHEY and SMNVEV (reference sequence). The chain's CDR3 is CASSSGGANSPLHF. In DNA, the CDR3 is TGTGCCAGCAGTTCGGGGGGGGCCAATTCACCCCTCCACTTT.

This clone was seen a few times. The V gene is TRBV6-1, the J gene TRBJ2-5; 9 positions agree with TRBD1. The ends lost 6 bases at V and 4 bases at J; junction bases unmatched: 6. Germline V gives CDR1 MNHNS, CDR2 SASEGT. The CDR3 contains 14 residues. CDR3 DNA: TGTGCCAGCAGAAAGGGACAGGGAGGAGAGACCCAGTACTTC. Amino acid sequence: CASRKGQGGETQYF.